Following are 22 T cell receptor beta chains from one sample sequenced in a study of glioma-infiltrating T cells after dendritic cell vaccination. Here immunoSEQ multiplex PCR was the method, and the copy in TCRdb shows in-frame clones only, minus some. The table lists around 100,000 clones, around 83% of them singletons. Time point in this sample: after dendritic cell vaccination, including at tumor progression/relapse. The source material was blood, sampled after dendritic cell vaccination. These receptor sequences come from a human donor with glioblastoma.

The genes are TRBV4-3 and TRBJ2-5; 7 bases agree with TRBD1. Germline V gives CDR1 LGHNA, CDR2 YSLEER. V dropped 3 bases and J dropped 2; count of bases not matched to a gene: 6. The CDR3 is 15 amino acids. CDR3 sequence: CASSQDWGQQETQYF. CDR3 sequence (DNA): TGCGCCAGCAGCCAGGATTGGGGACAGCAAGAGACCCAGTACTTC.

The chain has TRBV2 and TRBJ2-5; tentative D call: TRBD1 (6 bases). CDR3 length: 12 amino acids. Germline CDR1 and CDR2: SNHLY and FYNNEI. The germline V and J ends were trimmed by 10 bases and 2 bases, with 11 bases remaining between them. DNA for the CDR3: TGTGCCACCGCGAGGGGGCAAGAGACCCAGTACTTC. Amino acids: CATARGQETQYF.

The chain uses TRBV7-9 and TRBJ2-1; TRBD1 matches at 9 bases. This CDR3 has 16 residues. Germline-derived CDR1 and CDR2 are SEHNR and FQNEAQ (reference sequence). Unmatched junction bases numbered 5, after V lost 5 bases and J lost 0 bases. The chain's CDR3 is CASSLGTGSSYNEQFF. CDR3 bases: TGTGCCAGCAGCCTCGGGACAGGGAGCTCCTACAATGAGCAGTTCTTC.

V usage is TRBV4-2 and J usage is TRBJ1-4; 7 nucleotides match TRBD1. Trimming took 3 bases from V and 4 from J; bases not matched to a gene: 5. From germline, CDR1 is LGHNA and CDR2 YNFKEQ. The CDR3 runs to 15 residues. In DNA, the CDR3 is TGTGCCAGCAGCCAGGAAGGGACAGTTAATGAAAAACTGTTTTTT. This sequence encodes CASSQEGTVNEKLFF.

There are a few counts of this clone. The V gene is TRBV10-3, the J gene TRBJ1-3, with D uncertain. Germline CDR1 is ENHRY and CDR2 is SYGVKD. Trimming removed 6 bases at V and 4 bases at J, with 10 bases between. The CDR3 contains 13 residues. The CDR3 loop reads CAIRGEGGNTIYF. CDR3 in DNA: TGTGCCATCAGGGGAGAAGGGGGAAACACCATATATTTT.

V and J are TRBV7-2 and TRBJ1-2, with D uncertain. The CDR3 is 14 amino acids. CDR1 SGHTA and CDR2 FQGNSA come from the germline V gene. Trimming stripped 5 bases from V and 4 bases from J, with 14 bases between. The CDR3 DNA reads TGTGCCAGCAGCCCCCGGAGAGGGCTCTATGGCTACACCTTC. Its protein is CASSPRRGLYGYTF.

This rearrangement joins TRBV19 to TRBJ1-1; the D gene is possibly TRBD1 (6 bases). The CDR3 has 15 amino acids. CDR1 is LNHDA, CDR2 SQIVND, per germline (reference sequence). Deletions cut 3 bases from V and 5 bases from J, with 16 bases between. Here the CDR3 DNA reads TGTGCCAGTAGTATGGGGGCCAGGGGAAGGACTGAAGCTTTCTTT. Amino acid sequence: CASSMGARGRTEAFF.

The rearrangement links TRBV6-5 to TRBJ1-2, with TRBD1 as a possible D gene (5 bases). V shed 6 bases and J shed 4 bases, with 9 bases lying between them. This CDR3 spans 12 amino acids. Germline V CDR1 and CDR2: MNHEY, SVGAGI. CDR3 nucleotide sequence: TGTGCCAGCAGGCGGGGGAGCTATGGCTACACCTTC. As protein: CASRRGSYGYTF.

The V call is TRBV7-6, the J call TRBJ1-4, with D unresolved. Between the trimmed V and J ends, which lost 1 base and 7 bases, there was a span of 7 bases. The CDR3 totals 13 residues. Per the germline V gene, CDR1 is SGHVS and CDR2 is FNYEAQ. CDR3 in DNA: TGTGCCAGCAGCTTAGACGAAGCTGAAAAACTGTTTTTT. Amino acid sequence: CASSLDEAEKLFF. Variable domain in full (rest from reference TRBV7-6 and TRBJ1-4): GAGVSQSPRYKVTKRGQDVALRCDPISGHVSLYWYRQALGQGPEFLTYFNYEAQQDKSGLPNDRFSAERPEGSISTLTIQRTEQRDSAMYRCASSLDEAEKLFFGSGTQLSVL.

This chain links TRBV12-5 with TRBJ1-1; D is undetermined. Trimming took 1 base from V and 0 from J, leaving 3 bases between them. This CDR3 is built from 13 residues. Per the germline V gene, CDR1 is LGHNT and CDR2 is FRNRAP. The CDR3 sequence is CASGLGLNTEAFF. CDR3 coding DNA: TGTGCTAGTGGTTTGGGGCTGAACACTGAAGCTTTCTTT.

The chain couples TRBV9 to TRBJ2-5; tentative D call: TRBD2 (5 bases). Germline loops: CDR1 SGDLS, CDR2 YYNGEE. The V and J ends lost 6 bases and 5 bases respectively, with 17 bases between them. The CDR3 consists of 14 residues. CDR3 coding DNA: TGTGCCAGCACCAAAGGAGGCCTCTCCGAGACCCAGTACTTC. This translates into CASTKGGLSETQYF.

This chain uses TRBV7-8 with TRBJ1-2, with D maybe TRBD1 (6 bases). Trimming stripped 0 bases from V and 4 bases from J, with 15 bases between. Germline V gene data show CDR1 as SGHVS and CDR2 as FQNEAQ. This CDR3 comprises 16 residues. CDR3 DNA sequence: TGTGCCAGCAGCTTAGCGAAGCAGGGGCTGGGCTATGGCTACACCTTC. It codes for CASSLAKQGLGYGYTF.

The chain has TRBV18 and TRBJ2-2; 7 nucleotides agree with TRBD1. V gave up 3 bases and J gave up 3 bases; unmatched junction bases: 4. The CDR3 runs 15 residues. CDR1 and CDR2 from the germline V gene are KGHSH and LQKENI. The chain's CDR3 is CASSPTGFDTGELFF. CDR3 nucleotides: TGTGCCAGCTCACCGACAGGGTTTGACACCGGGGAGCTGTTTTTT.

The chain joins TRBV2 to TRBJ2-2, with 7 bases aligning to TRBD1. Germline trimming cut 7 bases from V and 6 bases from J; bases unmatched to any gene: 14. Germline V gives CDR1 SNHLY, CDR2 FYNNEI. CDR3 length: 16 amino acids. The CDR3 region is CASTWGIGGRAGELFF. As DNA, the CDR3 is TGTGCCAGCACTTGGGGTATAGGGGGCCGGGCCGGGGAGCTGTTTTTT.

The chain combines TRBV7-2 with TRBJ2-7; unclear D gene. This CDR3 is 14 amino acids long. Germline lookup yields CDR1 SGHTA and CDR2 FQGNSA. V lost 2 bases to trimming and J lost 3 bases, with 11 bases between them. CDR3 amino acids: CASSLNQNLYEQYF. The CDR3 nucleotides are TGTGCCAGCAGCTTAAACCAGAACCTCTACGAGCAGTACTTC.

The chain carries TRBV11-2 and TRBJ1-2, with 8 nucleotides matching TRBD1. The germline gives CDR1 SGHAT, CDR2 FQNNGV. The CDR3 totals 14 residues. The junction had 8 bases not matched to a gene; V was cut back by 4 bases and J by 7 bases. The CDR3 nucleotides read TGTGCCAGCAGCTCCGCAGGGGGCGCTTTTGGCTACACCTTC. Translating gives CASSSAGGAFGYTF.

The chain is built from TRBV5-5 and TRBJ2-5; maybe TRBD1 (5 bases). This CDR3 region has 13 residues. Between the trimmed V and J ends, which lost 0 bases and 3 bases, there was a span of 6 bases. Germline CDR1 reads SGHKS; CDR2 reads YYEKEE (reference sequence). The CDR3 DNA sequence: TGTGCCAGCAGCTTGGTCAGGGAAGAGACCCAGTACTTC. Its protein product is CASSLVREETQYF.

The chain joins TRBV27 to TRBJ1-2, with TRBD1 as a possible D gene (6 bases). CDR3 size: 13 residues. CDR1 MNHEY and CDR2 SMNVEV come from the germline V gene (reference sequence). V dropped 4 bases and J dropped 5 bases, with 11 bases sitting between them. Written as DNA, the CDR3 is TGTGCCAGCAGTTCCCGGGGGGCATATGGCTACACCTTC. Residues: CASSSRGAYGYTF.

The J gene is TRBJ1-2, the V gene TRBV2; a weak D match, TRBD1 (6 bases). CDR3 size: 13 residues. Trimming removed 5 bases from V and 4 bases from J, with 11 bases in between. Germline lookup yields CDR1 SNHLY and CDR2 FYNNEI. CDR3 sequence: CASSPDRIYGYTF. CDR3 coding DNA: TGTGCCAGCAGTCCCGACAGGATCTATGGCTACACCTTC.

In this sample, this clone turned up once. The CDR3 nucleotides are TGTGCCAGCAGCCAAAGAGGCAGGGTGTTCTATGGCTACACCTTC. This codes for CASSQRGRVFYGYTF. The chain recombines TRBV4-2 with TRBJ1-2; a weak D match, TRBD1 (5 bases). The CDR3 sequence is 15 residues long. Germline V gives CDR1 LGHNA, CDR2 YNFKEQ. V was clipped by 2 bases and J by 4 bases, with 14 bases between them.

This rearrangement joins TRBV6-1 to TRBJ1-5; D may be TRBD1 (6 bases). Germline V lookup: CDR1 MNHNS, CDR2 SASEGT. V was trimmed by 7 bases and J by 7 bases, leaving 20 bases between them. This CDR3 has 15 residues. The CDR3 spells CASTGLGAGEQPQHF. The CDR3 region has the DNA TGTGCCAGCACCGGACTGGGGGCCGGGGAGCAGCCCCAGCATTTT.

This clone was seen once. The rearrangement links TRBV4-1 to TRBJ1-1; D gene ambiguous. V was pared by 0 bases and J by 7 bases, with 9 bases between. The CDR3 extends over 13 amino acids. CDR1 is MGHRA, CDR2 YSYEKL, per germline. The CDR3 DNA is TGCGCCAGCAGCCAAGATGCCCGGGGTGAAGCTTTCTTT. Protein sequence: CASSQDARGEAFF.